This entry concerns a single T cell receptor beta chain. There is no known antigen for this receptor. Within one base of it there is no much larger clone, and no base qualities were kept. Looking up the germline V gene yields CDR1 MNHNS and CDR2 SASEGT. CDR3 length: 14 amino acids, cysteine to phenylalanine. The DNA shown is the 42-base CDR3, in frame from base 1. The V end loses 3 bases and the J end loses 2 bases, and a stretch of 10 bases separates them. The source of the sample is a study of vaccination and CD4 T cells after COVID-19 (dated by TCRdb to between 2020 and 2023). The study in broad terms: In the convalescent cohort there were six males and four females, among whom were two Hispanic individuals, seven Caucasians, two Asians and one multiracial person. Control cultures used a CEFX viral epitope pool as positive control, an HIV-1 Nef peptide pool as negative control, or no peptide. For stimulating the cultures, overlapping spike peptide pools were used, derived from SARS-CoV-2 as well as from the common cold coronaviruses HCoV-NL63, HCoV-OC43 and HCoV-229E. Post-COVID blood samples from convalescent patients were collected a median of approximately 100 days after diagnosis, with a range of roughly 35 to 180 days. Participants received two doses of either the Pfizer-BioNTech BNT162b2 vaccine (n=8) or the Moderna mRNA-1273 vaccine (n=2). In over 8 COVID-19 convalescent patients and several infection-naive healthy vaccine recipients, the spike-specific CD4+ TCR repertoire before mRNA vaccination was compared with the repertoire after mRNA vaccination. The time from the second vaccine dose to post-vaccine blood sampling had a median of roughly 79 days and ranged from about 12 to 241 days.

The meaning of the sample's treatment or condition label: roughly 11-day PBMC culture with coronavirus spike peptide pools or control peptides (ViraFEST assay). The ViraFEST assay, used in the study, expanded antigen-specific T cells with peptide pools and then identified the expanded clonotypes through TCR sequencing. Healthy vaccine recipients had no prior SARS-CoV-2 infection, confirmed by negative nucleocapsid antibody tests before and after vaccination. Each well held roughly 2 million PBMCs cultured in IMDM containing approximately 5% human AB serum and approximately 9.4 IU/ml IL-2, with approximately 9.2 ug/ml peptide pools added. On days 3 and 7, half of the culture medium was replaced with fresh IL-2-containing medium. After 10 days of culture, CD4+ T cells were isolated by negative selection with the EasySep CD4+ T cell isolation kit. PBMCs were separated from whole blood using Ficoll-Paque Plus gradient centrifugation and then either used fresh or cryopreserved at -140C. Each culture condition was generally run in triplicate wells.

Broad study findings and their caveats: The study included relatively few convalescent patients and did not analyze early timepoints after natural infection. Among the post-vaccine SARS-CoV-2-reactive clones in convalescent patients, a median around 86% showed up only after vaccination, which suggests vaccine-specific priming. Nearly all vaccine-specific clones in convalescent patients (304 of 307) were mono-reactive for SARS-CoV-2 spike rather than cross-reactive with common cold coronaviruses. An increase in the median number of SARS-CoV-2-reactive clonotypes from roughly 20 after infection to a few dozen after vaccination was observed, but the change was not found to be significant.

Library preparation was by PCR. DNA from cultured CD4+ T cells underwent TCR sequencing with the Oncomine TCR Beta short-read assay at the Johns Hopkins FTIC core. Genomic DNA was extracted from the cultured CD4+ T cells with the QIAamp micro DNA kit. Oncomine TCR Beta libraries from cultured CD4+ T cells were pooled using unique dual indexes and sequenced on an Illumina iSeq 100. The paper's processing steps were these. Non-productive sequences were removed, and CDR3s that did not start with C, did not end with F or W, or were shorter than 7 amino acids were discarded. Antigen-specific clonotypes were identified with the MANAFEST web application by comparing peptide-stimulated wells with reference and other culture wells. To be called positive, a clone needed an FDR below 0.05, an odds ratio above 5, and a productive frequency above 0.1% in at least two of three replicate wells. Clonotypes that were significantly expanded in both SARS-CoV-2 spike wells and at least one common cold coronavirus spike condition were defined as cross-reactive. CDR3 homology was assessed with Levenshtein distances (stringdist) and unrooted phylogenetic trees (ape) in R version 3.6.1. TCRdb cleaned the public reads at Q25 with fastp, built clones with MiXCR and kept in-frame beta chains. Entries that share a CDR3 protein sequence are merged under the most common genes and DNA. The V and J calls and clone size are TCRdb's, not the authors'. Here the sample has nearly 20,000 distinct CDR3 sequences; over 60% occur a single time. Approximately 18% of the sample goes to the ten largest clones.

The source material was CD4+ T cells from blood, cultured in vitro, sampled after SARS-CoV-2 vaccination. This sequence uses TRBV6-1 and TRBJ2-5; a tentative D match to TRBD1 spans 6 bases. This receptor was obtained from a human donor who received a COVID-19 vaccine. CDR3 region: CASSEVRGQETQYF. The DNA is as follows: TGTGCCAGCAGTGAGGTGAGGGGGCAAGAGACCCAGTACTTC.